Detailed here is one T cell receptor beta chain. This sample stems from a study of blood T cell repertoires in COVID-19. CDR1 and CDR2 (germline): MNHEY, SMNVEV (reference sequence). The CDR3 is made up of 18 amino acids. The ends lost 2 bases at V and 2 bases at J; junction bases unmatched: 7. Data came from immunoSEQ multiplex PCR; TCRdb stores just in-frame clones and leaves some out. Among tens of thousands of clones listed, 85% to 90% were seen once. The sequenced material came from peripheral blood. The sequence was obtained from a woman between 45 and 65 years old with active or convalescent COVID-19. The rearrangement uses TRBV27 and TRBJ2-2, with 11 bases matching TRBD1. Here the CDR3 reads CASSLLSGQGDNTGELFF. The CDR3 DNA reads TGTGCCAGCAGTTTACTATCGGGACAGGGGGATAACACCGGGGAGCTGTTTTTT.